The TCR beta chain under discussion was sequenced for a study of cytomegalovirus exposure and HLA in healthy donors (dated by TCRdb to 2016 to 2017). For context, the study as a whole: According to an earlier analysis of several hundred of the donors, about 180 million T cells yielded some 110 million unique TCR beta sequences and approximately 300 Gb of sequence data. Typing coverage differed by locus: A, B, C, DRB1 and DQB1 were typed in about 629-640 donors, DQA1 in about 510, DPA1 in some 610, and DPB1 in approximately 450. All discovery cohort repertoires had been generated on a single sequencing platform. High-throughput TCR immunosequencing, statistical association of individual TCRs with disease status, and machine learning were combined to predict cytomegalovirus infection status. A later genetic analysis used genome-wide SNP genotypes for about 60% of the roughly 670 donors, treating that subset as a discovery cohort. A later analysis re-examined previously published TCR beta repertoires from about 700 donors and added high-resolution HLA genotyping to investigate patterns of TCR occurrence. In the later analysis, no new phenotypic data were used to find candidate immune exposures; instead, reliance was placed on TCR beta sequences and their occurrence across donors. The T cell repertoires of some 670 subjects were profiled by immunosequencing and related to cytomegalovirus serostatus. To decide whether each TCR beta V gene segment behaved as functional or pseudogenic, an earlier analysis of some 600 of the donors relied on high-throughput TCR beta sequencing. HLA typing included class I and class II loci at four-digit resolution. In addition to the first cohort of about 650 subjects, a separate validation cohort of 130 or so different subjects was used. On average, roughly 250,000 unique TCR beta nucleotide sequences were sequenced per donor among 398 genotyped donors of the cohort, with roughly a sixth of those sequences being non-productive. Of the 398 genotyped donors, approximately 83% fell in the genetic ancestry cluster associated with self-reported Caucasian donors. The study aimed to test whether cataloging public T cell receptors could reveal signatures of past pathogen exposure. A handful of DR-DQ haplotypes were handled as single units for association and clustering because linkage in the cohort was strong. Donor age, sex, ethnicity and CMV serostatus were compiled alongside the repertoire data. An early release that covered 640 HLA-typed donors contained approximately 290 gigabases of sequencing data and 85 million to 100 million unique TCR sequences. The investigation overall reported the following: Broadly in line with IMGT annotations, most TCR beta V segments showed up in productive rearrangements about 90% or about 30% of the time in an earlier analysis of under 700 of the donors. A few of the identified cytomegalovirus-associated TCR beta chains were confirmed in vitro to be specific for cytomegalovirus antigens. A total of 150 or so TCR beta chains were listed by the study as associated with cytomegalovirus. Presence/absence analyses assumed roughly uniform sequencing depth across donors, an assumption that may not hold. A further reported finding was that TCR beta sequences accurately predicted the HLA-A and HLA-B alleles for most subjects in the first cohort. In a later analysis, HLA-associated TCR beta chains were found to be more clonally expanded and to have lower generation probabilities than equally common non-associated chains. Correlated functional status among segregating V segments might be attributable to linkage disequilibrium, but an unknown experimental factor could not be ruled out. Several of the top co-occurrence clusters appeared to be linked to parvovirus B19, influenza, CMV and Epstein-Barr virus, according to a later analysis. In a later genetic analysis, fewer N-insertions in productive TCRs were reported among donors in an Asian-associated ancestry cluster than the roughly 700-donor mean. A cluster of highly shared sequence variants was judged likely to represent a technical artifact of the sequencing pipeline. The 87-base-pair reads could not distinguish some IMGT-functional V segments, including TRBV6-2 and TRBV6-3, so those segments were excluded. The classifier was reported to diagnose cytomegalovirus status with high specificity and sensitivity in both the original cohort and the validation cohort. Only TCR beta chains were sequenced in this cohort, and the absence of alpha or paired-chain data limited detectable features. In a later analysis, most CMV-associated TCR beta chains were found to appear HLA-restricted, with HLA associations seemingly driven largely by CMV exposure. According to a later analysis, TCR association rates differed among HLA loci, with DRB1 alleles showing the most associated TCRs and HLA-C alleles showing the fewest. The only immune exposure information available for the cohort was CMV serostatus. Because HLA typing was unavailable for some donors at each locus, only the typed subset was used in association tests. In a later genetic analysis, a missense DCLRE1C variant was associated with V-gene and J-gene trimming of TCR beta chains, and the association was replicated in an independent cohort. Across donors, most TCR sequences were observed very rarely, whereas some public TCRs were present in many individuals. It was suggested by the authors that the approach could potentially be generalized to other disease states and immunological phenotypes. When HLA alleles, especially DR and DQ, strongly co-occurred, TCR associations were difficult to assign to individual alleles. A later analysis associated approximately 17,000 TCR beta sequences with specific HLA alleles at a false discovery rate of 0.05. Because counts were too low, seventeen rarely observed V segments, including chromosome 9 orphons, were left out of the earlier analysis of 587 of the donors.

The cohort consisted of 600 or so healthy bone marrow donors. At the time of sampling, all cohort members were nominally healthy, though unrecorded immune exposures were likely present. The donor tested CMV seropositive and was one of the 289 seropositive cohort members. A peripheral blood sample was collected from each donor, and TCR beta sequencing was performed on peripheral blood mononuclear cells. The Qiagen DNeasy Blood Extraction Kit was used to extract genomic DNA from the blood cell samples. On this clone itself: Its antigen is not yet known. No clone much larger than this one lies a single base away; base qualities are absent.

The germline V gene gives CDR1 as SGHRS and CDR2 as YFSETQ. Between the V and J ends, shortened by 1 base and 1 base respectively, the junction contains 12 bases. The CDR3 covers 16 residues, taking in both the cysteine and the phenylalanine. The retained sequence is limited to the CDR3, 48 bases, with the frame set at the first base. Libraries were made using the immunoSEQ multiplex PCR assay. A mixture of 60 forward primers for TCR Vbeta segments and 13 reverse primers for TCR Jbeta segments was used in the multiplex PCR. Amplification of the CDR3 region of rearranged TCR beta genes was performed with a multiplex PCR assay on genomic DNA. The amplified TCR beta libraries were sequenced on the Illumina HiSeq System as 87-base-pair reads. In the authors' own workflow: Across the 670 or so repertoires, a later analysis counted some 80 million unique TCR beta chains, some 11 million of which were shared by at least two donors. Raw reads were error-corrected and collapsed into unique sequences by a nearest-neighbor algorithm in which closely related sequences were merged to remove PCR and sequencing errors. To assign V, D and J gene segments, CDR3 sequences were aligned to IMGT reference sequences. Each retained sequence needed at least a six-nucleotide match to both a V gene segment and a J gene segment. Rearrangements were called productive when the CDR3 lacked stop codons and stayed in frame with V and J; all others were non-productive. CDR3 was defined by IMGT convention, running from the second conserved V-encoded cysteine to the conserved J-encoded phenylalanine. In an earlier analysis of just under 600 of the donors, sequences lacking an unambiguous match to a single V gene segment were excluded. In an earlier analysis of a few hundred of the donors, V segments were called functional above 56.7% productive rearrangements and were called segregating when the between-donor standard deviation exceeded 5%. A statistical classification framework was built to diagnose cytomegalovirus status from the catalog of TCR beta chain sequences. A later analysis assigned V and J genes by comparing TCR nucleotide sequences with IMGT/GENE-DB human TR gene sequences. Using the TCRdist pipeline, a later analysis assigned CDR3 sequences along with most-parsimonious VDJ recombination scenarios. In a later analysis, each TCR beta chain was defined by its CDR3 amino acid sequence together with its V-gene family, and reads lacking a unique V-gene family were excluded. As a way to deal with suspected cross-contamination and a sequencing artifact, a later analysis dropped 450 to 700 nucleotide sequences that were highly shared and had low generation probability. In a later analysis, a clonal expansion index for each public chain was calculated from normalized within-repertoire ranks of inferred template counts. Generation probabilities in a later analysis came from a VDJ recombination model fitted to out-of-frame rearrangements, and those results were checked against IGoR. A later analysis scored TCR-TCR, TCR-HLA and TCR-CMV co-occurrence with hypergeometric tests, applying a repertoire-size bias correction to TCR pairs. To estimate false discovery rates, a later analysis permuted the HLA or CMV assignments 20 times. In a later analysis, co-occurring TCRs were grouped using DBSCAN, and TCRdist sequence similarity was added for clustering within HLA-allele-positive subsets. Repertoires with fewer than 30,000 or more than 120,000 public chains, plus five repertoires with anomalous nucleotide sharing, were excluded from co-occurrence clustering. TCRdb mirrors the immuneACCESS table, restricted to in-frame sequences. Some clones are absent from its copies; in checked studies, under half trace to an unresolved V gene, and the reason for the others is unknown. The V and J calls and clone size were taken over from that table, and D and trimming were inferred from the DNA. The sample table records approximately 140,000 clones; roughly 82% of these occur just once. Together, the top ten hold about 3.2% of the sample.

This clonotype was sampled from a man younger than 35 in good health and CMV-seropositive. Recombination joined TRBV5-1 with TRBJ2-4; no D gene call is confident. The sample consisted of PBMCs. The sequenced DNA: TGCGCCAGCAGCTTGCTTAGTTCGAGGGCCAAAAACATTCAGTACTTC. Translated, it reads CASSLLSSRAKNIQYF. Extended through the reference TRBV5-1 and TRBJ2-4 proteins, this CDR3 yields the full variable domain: KAGVTQTPRYLIKTRGQQVTLSCSPISGHRSVSWYQQTPGQGLQFLFEYFSETQRNKGNFPGRFSGRQFSNSRSEMNVSTLELGDSALYLCASSLLSSRAKNIQYFGAGTRLSVL.